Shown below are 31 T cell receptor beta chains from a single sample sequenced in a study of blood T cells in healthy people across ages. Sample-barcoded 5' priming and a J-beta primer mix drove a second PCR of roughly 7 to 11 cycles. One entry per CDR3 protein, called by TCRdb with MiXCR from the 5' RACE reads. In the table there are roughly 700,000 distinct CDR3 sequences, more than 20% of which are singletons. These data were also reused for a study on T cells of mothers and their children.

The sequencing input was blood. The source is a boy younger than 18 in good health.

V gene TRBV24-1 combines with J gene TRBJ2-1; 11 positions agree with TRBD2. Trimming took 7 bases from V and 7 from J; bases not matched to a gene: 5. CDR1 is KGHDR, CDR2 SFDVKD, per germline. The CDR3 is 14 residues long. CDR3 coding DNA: TGTGCCACCAGAGTAGCGGGGGGGCAGAATGAGCAGTTCTTC. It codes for CATRVAGGQNEQFF.

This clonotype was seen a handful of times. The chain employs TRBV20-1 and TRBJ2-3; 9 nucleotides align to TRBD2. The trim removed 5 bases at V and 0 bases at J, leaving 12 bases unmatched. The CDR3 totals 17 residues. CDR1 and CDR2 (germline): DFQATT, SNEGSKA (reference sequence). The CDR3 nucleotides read TGCAGTGCTCCTCCACGTAGCGGGGGAGGGAGCACAGATACGCAGTATTTT. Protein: CSAPPRSGGGSTDTQYF.

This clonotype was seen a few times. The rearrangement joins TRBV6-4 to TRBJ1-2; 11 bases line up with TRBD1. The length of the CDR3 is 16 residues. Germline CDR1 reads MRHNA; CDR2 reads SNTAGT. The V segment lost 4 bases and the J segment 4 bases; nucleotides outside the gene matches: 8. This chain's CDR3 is CASSASDRGRIYGYTF. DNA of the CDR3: TGTGCCAGCAGTGCCTCGGACAGGGGGCGGATCTATGGCTACACCTTC.

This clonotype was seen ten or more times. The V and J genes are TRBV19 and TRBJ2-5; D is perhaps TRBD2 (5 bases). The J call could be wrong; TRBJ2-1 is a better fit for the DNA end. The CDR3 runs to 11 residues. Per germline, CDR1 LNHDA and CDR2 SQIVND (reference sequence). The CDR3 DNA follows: TGTGCCAGTAGTCCGGGAAGTGAGCAGTTCTTC. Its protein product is CASSPGSEQFF.

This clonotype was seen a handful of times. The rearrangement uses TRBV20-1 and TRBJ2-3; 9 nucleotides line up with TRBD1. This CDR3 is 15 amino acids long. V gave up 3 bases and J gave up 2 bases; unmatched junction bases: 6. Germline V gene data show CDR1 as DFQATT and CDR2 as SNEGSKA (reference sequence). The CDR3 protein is CSASAGTGLTDTQYF. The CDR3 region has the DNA TGCAGTGCTAGTGCGGGGACAGGGCTCACAGATACGCAGTATTTT.

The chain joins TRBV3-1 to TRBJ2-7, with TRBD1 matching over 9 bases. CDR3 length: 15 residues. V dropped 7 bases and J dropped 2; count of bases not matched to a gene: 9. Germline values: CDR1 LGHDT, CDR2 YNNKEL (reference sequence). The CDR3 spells CASTRDRGLPYEQYF. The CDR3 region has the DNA TGTGCCAGCACCAGAGACAGGGGGTTACCCTACGAGCAGTACTTC.

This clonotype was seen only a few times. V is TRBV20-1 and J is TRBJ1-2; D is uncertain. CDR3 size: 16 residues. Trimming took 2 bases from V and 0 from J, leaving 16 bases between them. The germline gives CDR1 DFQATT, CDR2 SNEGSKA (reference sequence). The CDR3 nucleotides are TGCAGTGCTAGATCTCCTCGGGCCATTTCTAACTATGGCTACACCTTC. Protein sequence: CSARSPRAISNYGYTF.

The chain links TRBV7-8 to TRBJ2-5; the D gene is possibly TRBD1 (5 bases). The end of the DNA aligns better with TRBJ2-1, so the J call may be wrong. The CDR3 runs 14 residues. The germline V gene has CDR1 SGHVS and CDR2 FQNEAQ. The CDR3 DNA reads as TGTGCCAGCAGCTTAATCAGGGCTAGCAATGAGCAGTTCTTC. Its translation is CASSLIRASNEQFF.

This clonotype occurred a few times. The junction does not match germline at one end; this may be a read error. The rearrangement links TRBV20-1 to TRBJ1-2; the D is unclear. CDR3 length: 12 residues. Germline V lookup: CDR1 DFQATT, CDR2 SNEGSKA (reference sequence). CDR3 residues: CSTRFGDYGYTF. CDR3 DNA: TGCAGTACTAGGTTCGGCGACTATGGCTACACCTTC.

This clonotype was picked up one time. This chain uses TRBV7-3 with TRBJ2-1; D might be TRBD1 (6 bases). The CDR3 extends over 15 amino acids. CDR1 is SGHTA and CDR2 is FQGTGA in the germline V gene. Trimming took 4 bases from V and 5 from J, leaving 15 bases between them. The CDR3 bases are TGTGCCAGCAGCTCAGGGGCTAGCCGACACAATGAGCAGTTCTTC. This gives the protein CASSSGASRHNEQFF.

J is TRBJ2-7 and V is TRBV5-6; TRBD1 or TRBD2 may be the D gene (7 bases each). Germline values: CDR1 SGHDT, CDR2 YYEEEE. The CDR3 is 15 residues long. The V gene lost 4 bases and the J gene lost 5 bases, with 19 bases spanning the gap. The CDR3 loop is CASSKTFSGGDEQYF. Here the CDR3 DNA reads TGTGCCAGCAGCAAAACTTTCTCAGGGGGGGACGAGCAGTACTTC.

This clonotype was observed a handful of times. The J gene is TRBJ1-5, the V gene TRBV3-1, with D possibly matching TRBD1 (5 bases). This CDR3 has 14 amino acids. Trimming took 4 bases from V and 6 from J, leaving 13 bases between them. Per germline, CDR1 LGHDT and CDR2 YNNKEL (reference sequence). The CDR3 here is CASSLLVGGQPQHF. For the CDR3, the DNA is TGTGCCAGCAGCCTTTTAGTTGGGGGTCAGCCCCAGCATTTT.

The CDR3 loop reads CASTDGRGADTQYF. For the CDR3, the DNA is TGTGCCAGCACTGATGGACGGGGGGCAGATACGCAGTATTTT. The chain is built from TRBV2 and TRBJ2-3; 7 bases line up with TRBD2. J gave up 4 bases and V 7 bases, and 8 bases lay outside the gene matches. Germline CDR1 reads SNHLY; CDR2 reads FYNNEI. This CDR3 has 14 residues.

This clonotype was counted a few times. DNA of the CDR3: TGTGCCAGTAGTAAGCGACTAGCGGGGTTGGGGGATGAGCAGTTCTTC. It encodes CASSKRLAGLGDEQFF. The V gene is TRBV19, the J gene TRBJ2-1, with 11 bases lining up with TRBD2. Per germline, CDR1 LNHDA and CDR2 SQIVND (reference sequence). CDR3 size: 16 residues. The J segment lost 8 bases and the V segment lost 4 bases, leaving 10 bases of the junction unmatched.

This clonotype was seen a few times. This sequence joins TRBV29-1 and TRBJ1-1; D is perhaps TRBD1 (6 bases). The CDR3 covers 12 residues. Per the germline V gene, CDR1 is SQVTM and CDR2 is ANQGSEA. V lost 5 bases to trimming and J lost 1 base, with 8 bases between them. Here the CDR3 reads CSVMGQNTEAFF. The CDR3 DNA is TGCAGCGTTATGGGACAGAACACTGAAGCTTTCTTT.

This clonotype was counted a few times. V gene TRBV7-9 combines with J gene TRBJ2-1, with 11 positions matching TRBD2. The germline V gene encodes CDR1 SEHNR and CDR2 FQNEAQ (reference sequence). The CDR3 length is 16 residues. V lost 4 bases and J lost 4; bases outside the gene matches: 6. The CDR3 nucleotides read TGTGCCAGCAGCTCAGAGAGGACTAGCGGGTACAATGAGCAGTTCTTC. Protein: CASSSERTSGYNEQFF.

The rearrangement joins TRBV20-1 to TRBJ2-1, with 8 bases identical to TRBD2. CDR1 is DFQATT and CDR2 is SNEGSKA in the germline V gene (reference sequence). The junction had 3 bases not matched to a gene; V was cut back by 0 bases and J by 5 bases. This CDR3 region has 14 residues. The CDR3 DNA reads TGCAGTGCTAGAGAGGGCGGGAGGAACAATGAGCAGTTCTTC. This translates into CSAREGGRNNEQFF.

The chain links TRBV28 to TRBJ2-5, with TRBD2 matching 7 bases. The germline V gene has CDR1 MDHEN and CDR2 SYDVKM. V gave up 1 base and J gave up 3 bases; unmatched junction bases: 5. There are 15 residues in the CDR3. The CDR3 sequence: CASSLLTSSKETQYF. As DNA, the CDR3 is TGTGCCAGCAGTTTATTGACTAGCTCAAAAGAGACCCAGTACTTC.

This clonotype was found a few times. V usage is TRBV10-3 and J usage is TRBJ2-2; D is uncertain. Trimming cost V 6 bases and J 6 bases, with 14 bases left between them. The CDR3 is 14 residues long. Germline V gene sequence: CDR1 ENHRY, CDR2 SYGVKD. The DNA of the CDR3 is TGTGCCATCAGCCCGAACCCCGGAGCCGGGGAGCTGTTTTTT. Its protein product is CAISPNPGAGELFF.

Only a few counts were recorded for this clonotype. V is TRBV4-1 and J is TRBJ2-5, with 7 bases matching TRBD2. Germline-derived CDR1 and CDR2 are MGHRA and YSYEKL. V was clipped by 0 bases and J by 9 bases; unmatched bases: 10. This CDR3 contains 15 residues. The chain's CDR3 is CASSQDQGRTRPQYF. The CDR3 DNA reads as TGCGCCAGCAGCCAAGATCAGGGCAGGACTAGGCCCCAGTACTTC.

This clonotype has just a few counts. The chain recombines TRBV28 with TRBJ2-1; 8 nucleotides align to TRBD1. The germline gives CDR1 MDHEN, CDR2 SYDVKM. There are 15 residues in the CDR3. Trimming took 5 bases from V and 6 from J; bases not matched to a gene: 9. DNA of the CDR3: TGTGCCAGCAGTGCCCGGGACAGGTGGAGCAATGAGCAGTTCTTC. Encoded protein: CASSARDRWSNEQFF.

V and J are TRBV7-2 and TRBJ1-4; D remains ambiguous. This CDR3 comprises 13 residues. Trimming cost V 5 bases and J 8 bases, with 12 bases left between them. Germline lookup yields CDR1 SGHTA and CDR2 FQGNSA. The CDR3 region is CASSTRTSEKLFF. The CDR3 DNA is TGTGCCAGCAGCACCCGGACGTCGGAAAAACTGTTTTTT.

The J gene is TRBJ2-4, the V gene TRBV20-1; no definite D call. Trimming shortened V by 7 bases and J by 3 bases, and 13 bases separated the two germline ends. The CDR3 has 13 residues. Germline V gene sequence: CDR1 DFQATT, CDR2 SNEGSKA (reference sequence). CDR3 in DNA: TGCAGTGGACTCCCCGACGACAAAAACATTCAGTACTTC. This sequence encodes CSGLPDDKNIQYF.

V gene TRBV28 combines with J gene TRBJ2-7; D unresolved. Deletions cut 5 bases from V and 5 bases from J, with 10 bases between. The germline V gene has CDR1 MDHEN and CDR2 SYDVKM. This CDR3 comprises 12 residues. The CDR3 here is CASSPSNHEQYF. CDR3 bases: TGTGCCAGCAGTCCCTCGAACCACGAGCAGTACTTC.

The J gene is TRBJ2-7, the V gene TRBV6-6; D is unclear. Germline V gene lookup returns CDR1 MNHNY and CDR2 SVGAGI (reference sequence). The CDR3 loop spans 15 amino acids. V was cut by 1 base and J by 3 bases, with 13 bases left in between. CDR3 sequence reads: CASSYLALGNYEQYF. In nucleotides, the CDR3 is TGTGCCAGCAGTTACTTGGCGCTCGGAAACTACGAGCAGTACTTC.

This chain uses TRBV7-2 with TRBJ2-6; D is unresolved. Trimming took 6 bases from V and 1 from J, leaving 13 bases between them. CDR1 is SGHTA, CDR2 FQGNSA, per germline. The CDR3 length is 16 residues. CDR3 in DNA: TGTGCCAGCAGACACCCCTTGGGATCTGGGGCCAACGTCCTGACTTTC. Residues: CASRHPLGSGANVLTF.

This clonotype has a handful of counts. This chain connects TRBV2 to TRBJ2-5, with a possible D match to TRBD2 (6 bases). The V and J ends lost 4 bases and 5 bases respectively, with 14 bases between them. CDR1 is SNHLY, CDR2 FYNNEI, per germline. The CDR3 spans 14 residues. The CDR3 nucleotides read TGTGCCAGCAGTGTGGACTATGATGCGGAGACCCAGTACTTC. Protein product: CASSVDYDAETQYF. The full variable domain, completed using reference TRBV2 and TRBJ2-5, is EPEVTQTPSHQVTQMGQEVILRCVPISNHLYFYWYRQILGQKVEFLVSFYNNEISEKSEIFDDQFSVERPDGSNFTLKIRSTKLEDSAMYFCASSVDYDAETQYFGPGTRLLVL.

In nucleotides, the CDR3 is TGCAGTGCTAGAGATATCGCCGGAACGGTTCAAGAGACCCAGTACTTC. Translated: CSARDIAGTVQETQYF. The chain joins TRBV20-1 to TRBJ2-5; D ambiguous. CDR1 DFQATT and CDR2 SNEGSKA come from the germline V gene (reference sequence). The CDR3 extends over 16 amino acids. V was cut by 0 bases and J by 2 bases, with 16 bases left in between.

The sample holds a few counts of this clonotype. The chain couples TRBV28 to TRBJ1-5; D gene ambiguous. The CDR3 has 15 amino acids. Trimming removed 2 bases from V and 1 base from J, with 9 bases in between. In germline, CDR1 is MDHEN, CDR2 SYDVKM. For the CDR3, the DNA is TGTGCCAGCAGTTTAAGGGTGGCGAGCAATCAGCCCCAGCATTTT. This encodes CASSLRVASNQPQHF.

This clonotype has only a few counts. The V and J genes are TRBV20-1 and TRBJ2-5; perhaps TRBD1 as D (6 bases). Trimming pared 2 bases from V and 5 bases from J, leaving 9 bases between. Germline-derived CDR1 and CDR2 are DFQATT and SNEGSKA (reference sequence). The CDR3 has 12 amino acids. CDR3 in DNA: TGCAGTGCTAGACTACAGGGCGAGACCCAGTACTTC. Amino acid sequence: CSARLQGETQYF.

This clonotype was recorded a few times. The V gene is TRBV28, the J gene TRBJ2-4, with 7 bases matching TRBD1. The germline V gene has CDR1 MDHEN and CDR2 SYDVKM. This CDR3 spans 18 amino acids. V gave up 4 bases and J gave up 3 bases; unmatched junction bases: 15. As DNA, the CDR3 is TGTGCCAGCAGTTACATCACCCGACAGGGTCGGGACAAAAACATTCAGTACTTC. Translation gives CASSYITRQGRDKNIQYF.